This T cell receptor (beta chain) came from a study of blood T cell repertoires in COVID-19. For the study at large: Collection of acute and convalescent COVID-19 samples took place in the United States, Italy and Spain. The cDNA or gDNA used as material had been derived from T cells, B-cell-depleted T cells, or PBMCs.

The CDR3 totals 16 residues. The germline gives CDR1 SGDLS, CDR2 YYNGEE. V gave up 4 bases and J gave up 1 base, with 17 bases separating them. As processed by the authors: Counts of nucleated cells, estimated from reference gene primer amplification, were obtained. Profiled with immunoSEQ multiplex PCR; TCRdb holds only in-frame clones, not every one. That table is the source of V, J and clone size, and D and trimming were worked out from the DNA. The sample has 200,000 to 250,000 clones; roughly 80% are singletons. This TCR came from a man older than 75 with acute or convalescent COVID-19. Sample: peripheral blood. J is TRBJ1-1 and V is TRBV9; D ambiguous. CDR3 bases: TGTGCCAGCAGCCCCCGGGGTGGGAGAACGAACACTGAAGCTTTCTTT. It specifies CASSPRGGRTNTEAFF.